Shown below are 18 T cell receptor beta chains from a single sample sequenced in a study of beta chain features in type 1 diabetes. The authors reverse transcribed all of the isolated RNA, so sequencing captured expressed TCRB transcripts. The data were produced by immunoSEQ multiplex PCR, yet TCRdb's version contains in-frame clones alone and is incomplete. The table records around 45,000 clones, roughly 45% of them present only once. No antigen is known for these receptors. General observations from the study: Shortening of TCRB CDR3s, moderate but significant, appeared in all four CD4+ subsets of Type 1 diabetes patients.

The sample taken for sequencing was stem cell memory CD4+ T cells from blood. These receptors were collected from a man aged 25-45 years with type 1 diabetes.

This clone was detected only a few times. Here the CDR3 reads CASISQGHIQYF. The CDR3 DNA is TGTGCCAGCATCTCACAGGGACACATTCAGTACTTC. The V and J genes are TRBV6-5 and TRBJ2-4; weak D call: TRBD1 (6 bases). V was cut by 7 bases and J by 8 bases, with 12 bases left in between. The germline V gene has CDR1 MNHEY and CDR2 SVGAGI. This CDR3 has 12 residues.

This clone was seen only a few times. This chain connects TRBV27 to TRBJ2-1; D unresolved. Trimming removed 2 bases from V and 5 bases from J, with 10 bases in between. Germline values: CDR1 MNHEY, CDR2 SMNVEV (reference sequence). CDR3 length: 14 residues. The chain's CDR3 is CASSLTLLNNEQFF. The CDR3 DNA reads TGTGCCAGCAGTTTAACTCTTCTCAACAATGAGCAGTTCTTC.

V usage is TRBV27 and J usage is TRBJ2-7; 7 nucleotides line up with TRBD1. Germline V gene lookup returns CDR1 MNHEY and CDR2 SMNVEV (reference sequence). V was clipped by 2 bases and J by 2 bases; unmatched bases: 6. This CDR3 is 15 amino acids long. The CDR3 coding sequence is TGTGCCAGCAGTTTAAAGACAGGGCCACCCTACGAGCAGTACTTC. This translates into CASSLKTGPPYEQYF.

This chain links TRBV7-2 with TRBJ2-4, with D perhaps matching TRBD2 (5 bases). The CDR3 covers 16 residues. Per germline, CDR1 SGHTA and CDR2 FQGNSA. V lost 1 base and J 0 bases, leaving 10 bases between the germline ends. The CDR3, as DNA: TGTGCCAGCAGCTTAGGGATCGGGGTAGCCAAAAACATTCAGTACTTC. Amino acid sequence: CASSLGIGVAKNIQYF.

The sample holds a few counts of this clone. This chain links TRBV5-5 with TRBJ1-5; the match to TRBD1 covers 9 bases. V trimming: 0 bases; J trimming: 6 bases; junction bases outside the gene matches: 10. The CDR3 spans 17 residues. Germline assignment: CDR1 SGHKS and CDR2 YYEKEE (reference sequence). The CDR3 here is CASSLALGTGSRQPQHF. The CDR3 coding sequence is TGTGCCAGCAGCTTGGCCCTGGGGACAGGGTCTCGTCAGCCCCAGCATTTT.

The chain employs TRBV19 and TRBJ1-1, with unresolved D. The CDR3 spans 15 residues. V was shortened by 3 bases and J by 1 base, with 12 bases between the two germline ends. Germline V gene data show CDR1 as LNHDA and CDR2 as SQIVND (reference sequence). DNA of the CDR3: TGTGCCAGTAGTATTGGCGGGGTAGGGAACACTGAAGCTTTCTTT. Translated: CASSIGGVGNTEAFF.

This clone turned up a few times. This chain connects TRBV18 to TRBJ2-7, with a tentative D call TRBD2 (5 bases). Germline V gives CDR1 KGHSH, CDR2 LQKENI. The length of the CDR3 is 18 residues. The V gene lost 3 bases and the J gene lost 0 bases, with 21 bases spanning the gap. The CDR3 nucleotides read TGTGCCAGCTCACCCAAGAAGGGCCTAGCCCTGAGCTCCTACGAGCAGTACTTC. Its protein product is CASSPKKGLALSSYEQYF.

J is TRBJ2-4 and V is TRBV4-3; 7 bases are shared with TRBD2. Trimming took 4 bases from V and 8 from J; bases not matched to a gene: 20. The CDR3 length is 18 residues. Germline-derived CDR1 and CDR2 are LGHNA and YSLEER. The CDR3 sequence is CASSPRGGGRGVHHIQYF. The CDR3 DNA is TGCGCCAGCAGCCCCCGGGGAGGCGGGAGAGGGGTTCATCACATTCAGTACTTC.

The CDR3 is CASGGLVEQFF. The CDR3 DNA reads TGTGCCAGTGGGGGGTTGGTCGAGCAGTTCTTC. The chain joins TRBV19 to TRBJ2-1, with a possible D match to TRBD2 (6 bases). This CDR3 is built from 11 residues. Germline CDR1 reads LNHDA; CDR2 reads SQIVND (reference sequence). Trimming pared 8 bases from V and 10 bases from J, leaving 12 bases between.

The V call is TRBV5-6, the J call TRBJ1-2; D not resolved. Germline CDR1 reads SGHDT; CDR2 reads YYEEEE. The CDR3 runs to 11 residues. V lost 5 bases and J lost 8, with 10 bases in between. The DNA for the CDR3 is TGTGCCAGCAGGAAAACTGTGGGCTACACCTTC. The encoded protein is CASRKTVGYTF. Filled out from reference TRBV5-6 and TRBJ1-2, the complete variable domain reads DAGVTQSPTHLIKTRGQQVTLRCSPKSGHDTVSWYQQALGQGPQFIFQYYEEEERQRGNFPDRFSGHQFPNYSSELNVNALLLGDSALYLCASRKTVGYTFGSGTRLTVV.

The chain couples TRBV19 to TRBJ1-1, with 7 bases matching TRBD1. Germline V gene sequence: CDR1 LNHDA, CDR2 SQIVND (reference sequence). With V trimmed by 10 bases and J by 2 bases, 13 bases remained unmatched. This CDR3 has 15 amino acids. In nucleotides, the CDR3 is TGTGCCATAAAACCCCGAGGGACAGCAAACACTGAAGCTTTCTTT. Translated, it gives CAIKPRGTANTEAFF.

CDR3 amino acids: CASSLMGSYGYTF. Here the CDR3 DNA reads TGTGCCAGCAGTTTAATGGGGAGCTATGGCTACACCTTC. This chain connects TRBV28 to TRBJ1-2; no clear D. The CDR3 is 13 amino acids. The ends were cut back, 2 bases at V and 4 bases at J, with 8 bases in the middle. Germline values: CDR1 MDHEN, CDR2 SYDVKM.

The chain couples TRBV7-2 to TRBJ1-5; TRBD1 matches 7 bases. With 5 bases clipped from V and 4 bases from J, the junction kept 8 bases outside the gene matches. There are 15 residues in the CDR3. Germline loops: CDR1 SGHTA, CDR2 FQGNSA. The CDR3 DNA follows: TGTGCCAGCAGCCCCCGACAGGGAATTAATCAGCCCCAGCATTTT. It codes for CASSPRQGINQPQHF.

The chain recombines TRBV15 with TRBJ2-7; 11 bases agree with TRBD1. The germline V gene encodes CDR1 LNHNV and CDR2 YYDKDF (reference sequence). V was clipped by 4 bases and J by 6 bases; unmatched bases: 11. The CDR3 is 16 residues long. The CDR3 is CATSNYIGQGAIEQYF. For the CDR3, the DNA is TGTGCCACCAGCAACTATATAGGACAGGGGGCGATCGAGCAGTACTTC.

The V and J genes are TRBV28 and TRBJ2-3; D unresolved. CDR3 length: 15 residues. CDR1 and CDR2 (germline): MDHEN, SYDVKM. V shed 3 bases and J shed 3 bases, with 13 bases lying between them. In DNA, the CDR3 is TGTGCCAGCAGTTTGAGAATCCCGGTTACAGATACGCAGTATTTT. It is translated as CASSLRIPVTDTQYF. Filled out from reference TRBV28 and TRBJ2-3, the complete variable domain reads DVKVTQSSRYLVKRTGEKVFLECVQDMDHENMFWYRQDPGLGLRLIYFSYDVKMKEKGDIPEGYSVSREKKERFSLILESASTNQTSMYLCASSLRIPVTDTQYFGPGTRLTVL.

A few counts support this clone. The rearrangement links TRBV5-1 to TRBJ2-4; no clear D gene. Germline CDR1 reads SGHRS; CDR2 reads YFSETQ. The CDR3 runs 14 residues. V was pared by 0 bases and J by 0 bases, with 4 bases between. This CDR3 is CASSLAGAKNIQYF. The CDR3 DNA reads TGCGCCAGCAGCTTGGCGGGAGCCAAAAACATTCAGTACTTC.

This clone was observed a few times. The V gene is TRBV2, the J gene TRBJ1-5; 8 nucleotides align to TRBD1. With 7 bases clipped from V and 7 bases from J, the junction kept 9 bases outside the gene matches. Germline CDR1 is SNHLY and CDR2 is FYNNEI. The CDR3 extends over 14 amino acids. The CDR3 reads CASTFDRGGQPQHF. The CDR3 bases are TGTGCCAGCACCTTCGACAGGGGTGGGCAGCCCCAGCATTTT. Drawing the rest from reference TRBV2 and TRBJ1-5, the complete variable domain is EPEVTQTPSHQVTQMGQEVILRCVPISNHLYFYWYRQILGQKVEFLVSFYNNEISEKSEIFDDQFSVERPDGSNFTLKIRSTKLEDSAMYFCASTFDRGGQPQHFGDGTRLSIL.

J is TRBJ2-5 and V is TRBV5-1, with D possibly matching TRBD1 (5 bases). CDR1 is SGHRS and CDR2 is YFSETQ in the germline V gene. This CDR3 region has 14 residues. Between the trimmed V and J ends, which lost 2 bases and 5 bases, there was a span of 13 bases. The CDR3 loop is CASSLITGRETQYF. CDR3 sequence (DNA): TGCGCCAGCAGCTTAATAACAGGTCGGGAGACCCAGTACTTC.